This T cell receptor beta chain was captured by sequencing in a study of somatic mutations in cytotoxic T cells in rheumatoid arthritis. Across the whole study: Certain T-cell populations stained with V beta antibodies were FACS-sorted to nearly 100% purity, and V beta1+ cells were TCRB-sequenced. General observations from the study: There were about an eighth of the roughly 60 patients in whom the largest CD8+ clone exceeded 20% of CD8+ cells.

Remarks on this clone: Its antigen is unknown.

Deletions cut 10 bases from V and 4 bases from J, with 10 bases between. This CDR3 spans 12 amino acids. Germline assignment: CDR1 SNHLY and CDR2 FYNNEI. In the original processing: Only a few patient CD8+ clones above 1% matched published virus-specific TCRB sequences. The assay was immunoSEQ multiplex PCR, and TCRdb's table has in-frame clones only and misses some. The DNA was the basis for D and trimming; V, J and clone size are from that table. This sample has 15,000 or so clones, with about four fifths found just once. The origin of this receptor is an adult with rheumatoid arthritis. The chain joins TRBV2 to TRBJ2-2; D remains unclear. Sequencing was performed on CD8+ T cells sorted from blood. Here the CDR3 DNA reads TGTGCCATCCACAGCCCCACCGGGGAGCTGTTTTTT. Protein product: CAIHSPTGELFF.